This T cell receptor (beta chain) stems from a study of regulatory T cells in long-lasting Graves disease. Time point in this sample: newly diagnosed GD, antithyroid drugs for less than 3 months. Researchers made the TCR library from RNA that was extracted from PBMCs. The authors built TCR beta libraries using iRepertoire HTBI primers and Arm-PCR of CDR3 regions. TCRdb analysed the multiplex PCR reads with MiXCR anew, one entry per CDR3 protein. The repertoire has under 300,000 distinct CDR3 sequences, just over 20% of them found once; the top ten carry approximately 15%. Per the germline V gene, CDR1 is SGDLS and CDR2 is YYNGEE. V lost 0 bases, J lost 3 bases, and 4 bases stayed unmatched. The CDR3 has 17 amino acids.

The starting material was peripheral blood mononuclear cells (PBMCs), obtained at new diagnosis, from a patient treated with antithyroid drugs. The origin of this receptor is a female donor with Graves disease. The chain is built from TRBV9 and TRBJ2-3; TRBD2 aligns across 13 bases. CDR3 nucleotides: TGTGCCAGCAGCGTAGCCCCGACTAGCGGGGGGACAGATACGCAGTATTTT. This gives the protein CASSVAPTSGGTDTQYF.